This record looks at one TCR beta chain sequence and its context. This entry belongs to a study of OX40 agonist ivuxolimab in advanced cancers. The wider study: Past anti-PD-1, anti-PD-L1 or anti-CTLA-4 therapy was accepted, and 35% to 45% had received some.

The assay was immunoSEQ multiplex PCR, and TCRdb's table has in-frame clones only and misses some. Of some 71,000 clones in the sample, about four fifths were seen once. Looked up from germline, CDR1 is SGHRS and CDR2 is YFSETQ. The V gene lost 0 bases and the J gene lost 5 bases, with 20 bases spanning the gap. The CDR3 loop spans 17 amino acids. This chain joins TRBV5-1 and TRBJ1-1; weak D call: TRBD1 (5 bases). The sequence was collected from an adult with an advanced solid tumor such as melanoma, head and neck, liver or kidney cancer. The sample in question was CD4+ or CD8+ T cells sorted from blood, obtained in a trial of the OX40 agonist ivuxolimab. The CDR3 DNA follows: TGCGCCAGCAGCTTGGAGGGGATTATGGTCGGAGGAACTGAAGCTTTCTTT. Translation gives CASSLEGIMVGGTEAFF. Full variable domain (rest looked up from reference TRBV5-1 and TRBJ1-1): KAGVTQTPRYLIKTRGQQVTLSCSPISGHRSVSWYQQTPGQGLQFLFEYFSETQRNKGNFPGRFSGRQFSNSRSEMNVSTLELGDSALYLCASSLEGIMVGGTEAFFGQGTRLTVV.